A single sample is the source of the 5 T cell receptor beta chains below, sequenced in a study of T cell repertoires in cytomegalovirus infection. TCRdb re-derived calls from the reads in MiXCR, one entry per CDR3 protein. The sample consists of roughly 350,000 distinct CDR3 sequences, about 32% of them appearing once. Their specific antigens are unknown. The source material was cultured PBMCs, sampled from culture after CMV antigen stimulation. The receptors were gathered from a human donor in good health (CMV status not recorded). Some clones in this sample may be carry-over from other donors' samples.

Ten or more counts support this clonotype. CDR3 protein: CASSPEGYNEQFF. CDR3 nucleotide sequence: TGTGCCAGCAGCCCCGAGGGGTACAATGAGCAGTTCTTC. The chain carries TRBV12-3 or TRBV12-4 and TRBJ2-1; D may correspond to TRBD1 or TRBD2 (5 bases each). With 6 bases removed from V and 4 bases from J, the gap between germline ends came to 10 bases. CDR3 length: 13 residues.

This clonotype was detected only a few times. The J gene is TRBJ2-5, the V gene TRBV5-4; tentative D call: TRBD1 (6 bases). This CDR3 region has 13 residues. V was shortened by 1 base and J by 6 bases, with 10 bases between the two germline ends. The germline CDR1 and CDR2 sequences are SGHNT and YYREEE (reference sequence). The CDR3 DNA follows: TGTGCCAGCAGCTTGTCCAGGGGTCAGACCCAGTACTTC. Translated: CASSLSRGQTQYF.

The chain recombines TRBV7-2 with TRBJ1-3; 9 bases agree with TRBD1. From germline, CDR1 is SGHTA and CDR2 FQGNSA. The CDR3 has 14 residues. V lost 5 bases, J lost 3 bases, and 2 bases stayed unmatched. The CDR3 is CASSGQGFGNTIYF. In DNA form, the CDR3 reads TGTGCCAGCAGCGGACAGGGGTTTGGAAACACCATATATTTT. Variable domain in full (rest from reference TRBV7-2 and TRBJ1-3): GAGVSQSPSNKVTEKGKDVELRCDPISGHTALYWYRQSLGQGLEFLIYFQGNSAPDKSGLPSDRFSAERTGGSVSTLTIQRTQQEDSAVYLCASSGQGFGNTIYFGEGSWLTVV.

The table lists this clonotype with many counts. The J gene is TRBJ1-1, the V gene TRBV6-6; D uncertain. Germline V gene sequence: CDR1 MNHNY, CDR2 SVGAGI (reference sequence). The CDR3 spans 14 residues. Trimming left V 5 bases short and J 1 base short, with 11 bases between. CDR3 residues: CASSPRLGNTEAFF. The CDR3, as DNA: TGTGCCAGCAGTCCCCGTTTGGGGAACACTGAAGCTTTCTTT.

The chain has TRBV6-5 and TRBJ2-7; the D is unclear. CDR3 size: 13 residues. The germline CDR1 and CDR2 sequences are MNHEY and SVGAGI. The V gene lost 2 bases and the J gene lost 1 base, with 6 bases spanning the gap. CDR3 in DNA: TGTGCCAGCAGTTACGCGAGATCCTACGAGCAGTACTTC. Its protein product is CASSYARSYEQYF.